A selection of T cell receptor beta chains follows, all from one sample in a study of shared clonotypes between healthy human individuals. Sequencing used immunoSEQ multiplex PCR; TCRdb keeps in-frame clones, though not all of them. The repertoire has about 2.3 million clones, 92% of them found once; the top ten carry around 0.35%. The sample taken for sequencing was naive CD4+ T cells from PBMCs. The receptor source for this set is a man between 18 and 29 years old in good health. Some clones in this sample may be carry-over from other donors' samples. Each CDR3 is given with its conserved first and last residue. Clone size appears in some rows only: once, few, many, or a class for an expanded clone.

TRBJ2-2 | TRBV9 | - | CASSVGPSGRYTGELFF
TRBJ2-1 | TRBV11-2 | - | CASSYRVSGPYNEQFF
TRBJ2-6 | TRBV28 | - | CASSLRLTSGANVLTF
TRBJ2-3 | TRBV5-1 | - | CASSLGRSTDTQYF
TRBJ2-5 | TRBV6-6 | - | CASSPGTVQETQYF
TRBJ1-2 | TRBV27 | - | CASRTSGSGYTF
TRBJ2-3 | TRBV27 | once | CASRILAYTDTQYF
TRBJ2-7 | TRBV7-6 | - | CASSLDLPGLSYEQYF
TRBJ2-6 | TRBV10-3 | - | CAISTQNSGANVLTF
TRBJ2-1 | TRBV6-4 | - | CASSGNRGDNEQFF
TRBJ2-1 | TRBV30 | - | CASIAGGAREQFF
TRBJ2-7 | TRBV6-6 | - | CASSYSGTGYEQYF
TRBJ2-2 | TRBV7-3 | once | CASSRNRDTGELFF
TRBJ1-2 | TRBV18 | - | CASSPGTANYGYTF
TRBJ1-1 | TRBV27 | - | CASRDQGRNTEAFF
TRBJ2-7 | TRBV6-1 | - | CASTQGGPGSYEQYF
TRBJ1-1 | TRBV28 | once | CASRGIWTEAFF
TRBJ2-7 | TRBV14 | - | CASSQRQGAYEQYF
TRBJ2-1 | TRBV7-9 | - | CASSLVKAPLNNEQFF
TRBJ2-7 | TRBV5-1 | - | CASSPWTSGSNREQYF
TRBJ2-4 | TRBV10-3 | - | CAISRDRDGNIQYF
TRBJ2-3 | TRBV5-1 | - | CASSRTSGSPTDTQYF